This TCR beta chain originates from a study of shared clonotypes between healthy human individuals. TCRdb keeps only in-frame clones here, not all; method: immunoSEQ multiplex PCR. The sample holds fewer than 350,000 clones, around 86% seen once. There are a few counts of this clone. The trim removed 8 bases at V and 4 bases at J, leaving 4 bases unmatched. Germline V gene data show CDR1 as LNHDA and CDR2 as SQIVND (reference sequence). This CDR3 is built from 12 residues. The sample was memory CD8+ T cells sorted from blood. Subset given: CD45RO+ cells pooled with CCR7-negative TemRA cells. The chain joins TRBV19 to TRBJ1-1, with 7 nucleotides matching TRBD1. This clonotype was obtained from a man aged 18 to 35 in good health. The CDR3 here is CASADRITEAFF. CDR3 nucleotides: TGTGCCAGTGCGGACAGGATCACTGAAGCTTTCTTT.